The 11 T cell receptor beta chains below come from one sample, sequenced in a study of shared clonotypes between healthy human individuals. Assay: immunoSEQ multiplex PCR; the TCRdb copy retains only in-frame clones and omits some. The sample has about 2 million clones; over 85% are singletons. Cells designated naive CD8 were CD45RO-negative and were positively selected for CCR7, with terminally differentiated effector memory CD45RA+ cells excluded. The sample was naive CD8+ T cells sorted from blood. All receptors come from a man aged 18 to 30 in good health.

The sample holds a few counts of this clone. This sample includes further DNA sequences coding for the same CDR3. This chain joins TRBV28 and TRBJ1-1; D may be TRBD1 (5 bases). This CDR3 has 14 residues. Germline V gene data show CDR1 as MDHEN and CDR2 as SYDVKM. V lost 2 bases and J lost 4, with 11 bases in between. The CDR3 sequence: CASSLRGAGTEAFF. The CDR3, as DNA: TGTGCCAGCAGTTTACGAGGGGCTGGCACTGAAGCTTTCTTT.

This clone has only one observation. This chain links TRBV28 with TRBJ2-5; possibly TRBD1 or TRBD2 for D (8 bases each). Trimming left V 6 bases short and J 6 bases short, with 26 bases between. Germline V gives CDR1 MDHEN, CDR2 SYDVKM. The CDR3 has 17 residues. The chain's CDR3 is CASSSRGDRKQDKTQYF. CDR3 DNA sequence: TGTGCCAGCAGCTCGCGGGGGGACAGGAAACAAGACAAGACCCAGTACTTC.

The chain links TRBV28 to TRBJ2-2, with 10 bases aligning to TRBD1. CDR1 is MDHEN and CDR2 is SYDVKM in the germline V gene. This CDR3 contains 17 residues. The ends lost 5 bases at V and 3 bases at J; junction bases unmatched: 9. DNA for the CDR3: TGTGCCAGCAGTCTAAGAGGACAGGGGGGTTACACCGGGGAGCTGTTTTTT. Translated, it gives CASSLRGQGGYTGELFF. Drawing the rest from reference TRBV28 and TRBJ2-2, the complete variable domain is DVKVTQSSRYLVKRTGEKVFLECVQDMDHENMFWYRQDPGLGLRLIYFSYDVKMKEKGDIPEGYSVSREKKERFSLILESASTNQTSMYLCASSLRGQGGYTGELFFGEGSRLTVL.

V is TRBV6-5 and J is TRBJ2-1, with no clear D. CDR3 length: 14 amino acids. Trimming removed 4 bases from V and 0 bases from J, with 7 bases in between. In germline, CDR1 is MNHEY, CDR2 SVGAGI. The DNA of the CDR3 is TGTGCCAGCAGTTCGGCGGACTCCTACAATGAGCAGTTCTTC. It is translated as CASSSADSYNEQFF.

This chain uses TRBV19 with TRBJ1-2; unclear D gene. This CDR3 spans 15 amino acids. With 5 bases removed from V and 2 bases from J, the gap between germline ends came to 15 bases. Per germline, CDR1 LNHDA and CDR2 SQIVND (reference sequence). CDR3 sequence (DNA): TGTGCCAGTAGTTCACCCCCCGACGGGAACTATGGCTACACCTTC. Its protein product is CASSSPPDGNYGYTF.

The chain combines TRBV4-1 with TRBJ1-1; D is unclear. Per the germline V gene, CDR1 is MGHRA and CDR2 is YSYEKL. CDR3 length: 11 amino acids. Trimming took 7 bases from V and 3 from J, leaving 6 bases between them. CDR3 coding DNA: TGCGCCAGCACCCATTACACTGAAGCTTTCTTT. It encodes CASTHYTEAFF.

Of note for this clone: Other DNA sequences of this sample code for an identical CDR3. The CDR3 is CASEGGNTEAFF. The DNA for the CDR3 is TGTGCCAGCGAAGGGGGGAACACTGAAGCTTTCTTT. The chain couples TRBV7-9 to TRBJ1-1; possible D gene TRBD1, 6 bases. The V and J ends lost 8 bases and 1 base respectively, with 8 bases between them. This CDR3 has 12 residues. Germline V gene sequence: CDR1 SEHNR, CDR2 FQNEAQ (reference sequence).

J is TRBJ2-7 and V is TRBV4-3; TRBD1 is a possible D gene (6 bases). Germline V CDR1 and CDR2: LGHNA, YSLEER. CDR3 length: 14 residues. V lost 0 bases and J 7 bases, leaving 13 bases between the germline ends. The CDR3: CASSQEQGPREQYF. CDR3 sequence (DNA): TGCGCCAGCAGCCAAGAACAGGGCCCCAGGGAGCAGTACTTC.

The chain recombines TRBV9 with TRBJ2-3, with D uncertain. The V end lost 3 bases, the J end lost 2 bases, and 13 bases lay between the germline ends. The CDR3 length is 15 residues. Per the germline V gene, CDR1 is SGDLS and CDR2 is YYNGEE. The DNA for the CDR3 is TGTGCCAGCAGCGCCACAGATGCTCACACAGATACGCAGTATTTT. It codes for CASSATDAHTDTQYF. The variable domain in full, completed from reference TRBV9 and TRBJ2-3, reads DSGVTQTPKHLITATGQRVTLRCSPRSGDLSVYWYQQSLDQGLQFLIQYYNGEERAKGNILERFSAQQFPDLHSELNLSSLELGDSALYFCASSATDAHTDTQYFGPGTRLTVL.

Worth noting for this clone: The sample carries other DNA sequences with the same CDR3. The rearrangement links TRBV7-9 to TRBJ1-1, with D perhaps matching TRBD1 (5 bases). In germline, CDR1 is SEHNR, CDR2 FQNEAQ (reference sequence). The CDR3 covers 12 residues. V dropped 6 bases and J dropped 4 bases, with 9 bases sitting between them. The CDR3: CASSRGGTEAFF. The CDR3 DNA reads as TGTGCCAGCAGTAGGGGCGGCACTGAAGCTTTCTTT.

The chain is built from TRBV7-9 and TRBJ2-7, with D possibly TRBD1 on 5 matching bases. Germline CDR1 reads SEHNR; CDR2 reads FQNEAQ (reference sequence). V lost 3 bases and J 3 bases, leaving 15 bases between the germline ends. The CDR3 contains 15 residues. The CDR3 DNA follows: TGTGCCAGCAGCTTCCAAGACAGCCGTCTCTACGAGCAGTACTTC. Translated, it gives CASSFQDSRLYEQYF.